This T cell receptor (beta chain) was recorded in a study of PD-L1 blockade in urothelial cancer. CDR1 and CDR2 from the germline V gene are MNHEY and SMNVEV (reference sequence). The CDR3 is 14 amino acids. Unmatched junction bases numbered 4, after V lost 8 bases and J lost 4 bases. Data came from immunoSEQ multiplex PCR; TCRdb stores just in-frame clones and leaves some out. Here the sample spans around 45,000 clones, about 80% being singletons. The sample's time point: peripheral blood 6 weeks after treatment start. The input for sequencing was PBMCs, taken around atezolizumab (anti-PD-L1) treatment. This sequence joins TRBV27 and TRBJ2-2; TRBD1 matches 10 bases. The clonotype was recovered from a man in his sixties with urothelial cancer. The CDR3 is CASDRGPGTGELFF. CDR3 bases: TGTGCCAGCGACAGGGGGCCGGGCACCGGGGAGCTGTTTTTT.